These 27 T cell receptor beta chains were all obtained from the same sample, sequenced in a study of regulatory T cells in long-lasting Graves disease. Regarding time point: newly diagnosed GD, antithyroid drugs for less than 3 months. The TCR library was made from RNA that had been extracted from PBMCs in TRIzol. Researchers made TCR beta libraries by using iRepertoire HTBI primers and running Arm-PCR on CDR3 regions. One entry per CDR3 protein results from TCRdb running MiXCR on the multiplex PCR reads. Here the sample spans around 500,000 distinct CDR3 sequences, roughly 13% being singletons. This sample was also put to use in a study of T cells in Graves' hyperthyroidism and ophthalmopathy.

Material: peripheral blood mononuclear cells (PBMCs), obtained at new diagnosis, from a patient treated with antithyroid drugs. The receptors here all came from a man aged 25 to 45 with Graves disease.

This clonotype has a count of ten or more. The V and J genes are TRBV13 and TRBJ1-1, with D possibly being TRBD1 (6 bases). CDR3 size: 14 residues. Germline V gene sequence: CDR1 PRHDT, CDR2 FYEKMQ (reference sequence). The ends were cut back, 4 bases at V and 4 bases at J, with 13 bases in the middle. CDR3 loop: CASSSAGGSTEAFF. The CDR3 coding sequence is TGTGCCAGCAGCTCCGCCGGGGGCAGCACTGAAGCTTTCTTT.

This clonotype was recorded many times. The V gene is TRBV12-3 or TRBV12-4, the J gene TRBJ1-2; no firm D call. The CDR3 loop spans 13 amino acids. Trimming shortened V by 6 bases and J by 6 bases, and 14 bases separated the two germline ends. This CDR3 is CASRLLEGDGYTF. CDR3 nucleotide sequence: TGTGCCAGCAGACTTCTCGAGGGTGATGGCTACACCTTC.

This clonotype was picked up one time. This chain links TRBV24-1 with TRBJ1-5; the match to TRBD1 covers 9 bases. The CDR3 sequence is 15 residues long. CDR1 KGHDR and CDR2 SFDVKD come from the germline V gene. The J segment lost 7 bases and the V segment lost 4 bases, leaving 7 bases of the junction unmatched. CDR3 amino acids: CATSDPTGGGQPQHF. The CDR3 nucleotides are TGTGCCACCAGTGACCCGACAGGGGGGGGACAGCCCCAGCATTTT.

This clonotype was counted only a few times. The chain recombines TRBV11-2 with TRBJ2-3; possible D gene TRBD1, 6 bases. Germline CDR1 and CDR2: SGHAT and FQNNGV. Trimming left V 4 bases short and J 3 bases short, with 17 bases between. The CDR3 contains 16 residues. Here the CDR3 reads CASSSYSTGITDTQYF. The CDR3 DNA reads TGTGCCAGCAGCTCGTACTCGACAGGCATTACAGATACGCAGTATTTT.

This clonotype came up a few times. The V gene is TRBV18, the J gene TRBJ2-7; 8 bases are shared with TRBD1. V dropped 5 bases and J dropped 3; count of bases not matched to a gene: 6. The CDR3 contains 14 residues. Germline V gene sequence: CDR1 KGHSH, CDR2 LQKENI. The CDR3 DNA reads TGTGCCAGCTCAGCCGGACAGGGAGGCTACGAGCAGTACTTC. It codes for CASSAGQGGYEQYF. Full variable domain (rest looked up from reference TRBV18 and TRBJ2-7): NAGVMQNPRHLVRRRGQEARLRCSPMKGHSHVYWYRQLPEEGLKFMVYLQKENIIDESGMPKERFSAEFPKEGPSILRIQQVVRGDSAAYFCASSAGQGGYEQYFGPGTRLTVT.

In its sample, this clonotype was seen many times. The chain links TRBV5-1 to TRBJ2-1, with D unclear. The CDR3 sequence is 15 residues long. The ends were cut back, 0 bases at V and 0 bases at J, with 7 bases in the middle. Germline CDR1 SGHRS, CDR2 YFSETQ. CDR3 sequence: CASSLVTSSYNEQFF. CDR3 nucleotides: TGCGCCAGCAGCTTGGTCACCAGCTCCTACAATGAGCAGTTCTTC.

The table lists this clonotype with many counts. The V and J genes are TRBV27 and TRBJ1-4, with D possibly TRBD1 on 5 matching bases. CDR3 length: 14 residues. Trimming pared 6 bases from V and 5 bases from J, leaving 13 bases between. CDR1 and CDR2 (germline): MNHEY, SMNVEV (reference sequence). CDR3 region: CASRLTGDNEKLFF. The CDR3 nucleotides are TGTGCCAGCAGGCTAACAGGCGACAATGAAAAACTGTTTTTT.

V usage is TRBV5-5 and J usage is TRBJ1-5, with unresolved D. CDR3 length: 16 residues. Trimming pared 0 bases from V and 4 bases from J, leaving 14 bases between. Germline V lookup: CDR1 SGHKS, CDR2 YYEKEE (reference sequence). The CDR3 spells CASSLGERVGNQPQHF. The CDR3 nucleotides are TGTGCCAGCAGCTTGGGCGAACGGGTGGGGAATCAGCCCCAGCATTTT.

This clonotype was seen many times. The chain couples TRBV29-1 to TRBJ1-1; no reliable D call. The length of the CDR3 is 11 residues. Germline V gene lookup returns CDR1 SQVTM and CDR2 ANQGSEA. V shed 4 bases and J shed 1 base, with 4 bases lying between them. For the CDR3, the DNA is TGCAGCGTTGCAGCGAACACTGAAGCTTTCTTT. Protein: CSVAANTEAFF.

Ten or more counts support this clonotype. The CDR3 here is CSARGLAGPLSNEQFF. The CDR3 nucleotides are TGCAGTGCTAGGGGACTAGCGGGGCCCTTGTCCAATGAGCAGTTCTTC. The chain recombines TRBV20-1 with TRBJ2-1; the match to TRBD2 covers 13 bases. The CDR3 length is 16 residues. CDR1 and CDR2 (germline): DFQATT, SNEGSKA (reference sequence). V gave up 3 bases and J gave up 6 bases; unmatched junction bases: 8.

This clonotype occurred many times. The chain employs TRBV12-5 and TRBJ2-7, with 16 bases fitting TRBD2. The CDR3 has 20 amino acids. With V trimmed by 2 bases and J by 0 bases, 10 bases remained unmatched. In germline, CDR1 is LGHNT, CDR2 FRNRAP. The CDR3 sequence is CASGLPPGLAGGAASYEQYF. The CDR3 nucleotides are TGTGCTAGTGGTTTGCCGCCGGGACTAGCGGGAGGGGCGGCCTCCTACGAGCAGTACTTC.

CDR3 nucleotide sequence: TGTGCCAGCAGCAAAGCGAATGAGCAGTTCTTC. Its translation: CASSKANEQFF. The V and J genes are TRBV5-4 and TRBJ2-1; D ambiguous. Germline V gene data show CDR1 as SGHNT and CDR2 as YYREEE (reference sequence). The CDR3 loop spans 11 amino acids. V lost 4 bases to trimming and J lost 7 bases, with 6 bases between them.

This clonotype was observed a handful of times. The chain is built from TRBV12-3 or TRBV12-4 and TRBJ2-7; 10 positions match TRBD1. The CDR3 is 14 residues long. Unmatched junction bases numbered 3, after V lost 3 bases and J lost 4 bases. The CDR3 sequence: CASSFRTGGYEQYF. The CDR3 DNA follows: TGTGCCAGCAGTTTTCGGACAGGGGGGTACGAGCAGTACTTC.

The chain links TRBV12-3 or TRBV12-4 to TRBJ2-7, with TRBD1 identical over 10 bases. The CDR3 totals 16 residues. V trimming: 3 bases; J trimming: 9 bases; junction bases outside the gene matches: 14. DNA of the CDR3: TGTGCCAGCAGTTTCAAAGGGGGACAGGGGAGGCGGGTGCAGTACTTC. It encodes CASSFKGGQGRRVQYF.

This clonotype was seen repeatedly, ten times or more. This chain connects TRBV29-1 to TRBJ2-7, with D possibly being TRBD1 or TRBD2 (5 bases each). The CDR3 runs to 14 residues. Trimming removed 6 bases from V and 2 bases from J, with 17 bases in between. CDR1 and CDR2 from the germline V gene are SQVTM and ANQGSEA. CDR3 nucleotides: TGCAGCGTGGTTACCTACGGGACGGCCTACGAGCAGTACTTC. This codes for CSVVTYGTAYEQYF.

This clonotype was recorded at least ten times. The chain uses TRBV30 and TRBJ2-5; D unresolved. CDR1 is GTSNPN, CDR2 SVGIG, per germline (reference sequence). V lost 3 bases to trimming and J lost 2 bases, with 10 bases between them. The length of the CDR3 is 13 residues. The chain's CDR3 is CAWSGQPQETQYF. CDR3 coding DNA: TGTGCCTGGAGCGGGCAGCCACAAGAGACCCAGTACTTC. Based on the CDR3 plus reference TRBV30 and TRBJ2-5, the full variable domain is SQTIHQWPATLVQPVGSPLSLECTVEGTSNPNLYWYRQAAGRGLQLLFYSVGIGQISSEVPQNLSASRPQDRQFILSSKKLLLSDSGFYLCAWSGQPQETQYFGPGTRLLVL.

At least ten counts were recorded for this clonotype. The CDR3 sequence: CASSSRGDNNEQFF. The CDR3 bases are TGTGCCAGCAGCTCCAGGGGGGACAACAATGAGCAGTTCTTC. The V call is TRBV11-3, the J call TRBJ2-1; D may be TRBD1 (7 bases). Trimming left V 4 bases short and J 5 bases short, with 12 bases between. CDR1 SGHNT and CDR2 YENEEA come from the germline V gene. The CDR3 consists of 14 residues.

This clonotype was seen many times. The V and J genes are TRBV20-1 and TRBJ2-7; D possibly corresponds to TRBD2 (6 bases). Trimming stripped 6 bases from V and 1 base from J, with 22 bases between. Germline CDR1 and CDR2: DFQATT and SNEGSKA (reference sequence). This CDR3 region has 16 residues. This CDR3 reads CSAPDPAGRGSYEQYF. As DNA, the CDR3 is TGCAGTGCCCCTGACCCGGCAGGGCGGGGATCCTACGAGCAGTACTTC.

This clonotype occurred many times. The CDR3 reads CASSEDSVTNEQFF. CDR3 in DNA: TGTGCCAGCAGTGAGGACAGCGTTACCAATGAGCAGTTCTTC. The chain has TRBV2 and TRBJ2-1, with D possibly being TRBD1 (6 bases). V gave up 3 bases and J gave up 6 bases, with 12 bases separating them. Germline V lookup: CDR1 SNHLY, CDR2 FYNNEI. This CDR3 is 14 amino acids long.

This clonotype was seen only a few times. The V and J genes are TRBV9 and TRBJ2-7; 7 bases line up with TRBD1. Germline V CDR1 and CDR2: SGDLS, YYNGEE. The length of the CDR3 is 14 residues. Germline trimming cut 0 bases from V and 4 bases from J; bases unmatched to any gene: 4. CDR3 nucleotide sequence: TGTGCCAGCAGCGTAGGGGGACAGCCTTACGAGCAGTACTTC. This codes for CASSVGGQPYEQYF.

This clonotype was counted many times. This sequence joins TRBV6-1 and TRBJ1-1, with 8 bases aligning to TRBD1. The CDR3 length is 16 residues. The germline V gene has CDR1 MNHNS and CDR2 SASEGT. V trimming: 2 bases; J trimming: 3 bases; junction bases outside the gene matches: 8. Here the CDR3 reads CASSESPGGGHTEAFF. The CDR3 coding sequence is TGTGCCAGCAGTGAATCCCCAGGGGGCGGACACACTGAAGCTTTCTTT.

Sample share makes this clonotype medium-sized. The rearrangement links TRBV12-3 or TRBV12-4 to TRBJ2-7; D is possibly TRBD1 (6 bases). Trimming took off 4 bases at V and 3 bases at J, with 13 bases between the two ends. The CDR3 consists of 14 residues. The CDR3: CASSSLGQNYEQYF. The CDR3 region has the DNA TGTGCCAGCAGTTCACTCGGACAGAACTACGAGCAGTACTTC.

This clonotype was recorded at least ten times. At one of its ends the junction is not consistent with the germline gene, which may arise from a read error. This chain links TRBV27 with TRBJ2-3; the D gene is possibly TRBD1 (6 bases). The CDR3 length is 14 residues. The germline gives CDR1 MNHEY, CDR2 SMNVEV (reference sequence). The CDR3 sequence: CATSFRGETDTQYF. As DNA, the CDR3 is TGTGCCACCAGTTTCAGGGGAGAGACAGATACGCAGTATTTT.

This clonotype was detected a few times. The V call is TRBV5-1, the J call TRBJ2-7; TRBD1 agrees at 7 bases. J was trimmed by 6 bases and V by 0 bases; bases with no gene match: 9. CDR1 is SGHRS, CDR2 YFSETQ, per germline. The CDR3 loop spans 15 amino acids. DNA for the CDR3: TGCGCCAGCAGCTTGGGAGACAGGGACACGGGCGAGCAGTACTTC. Residues: CASSLGDRDTGEQYF.

Ten or more counts support this clonotype. The gene calls are TRBV10-1 and TRBJ1-1; 7 bases align to TRBD1. The CDR3 is 15 amino acids. Per the germline V gene, CDR1 is WNHNN and CDR2 is SYGVQD (reference sequence). V lost 3 bases to trimming and J lost 3 bases; unmatched junction nucleotides: 7. The CDR3 nucleotides read TGCGCCAGCAGTGACCCCACAGGGGTGGACACTGAAGCTTTCTTT. As protein: CASSDPTGVDTEAFF.

This clonotype has just a few counts. The chain recombines TRBV10-3 with TRBJ2-1; TRBD2 matches 9 bases. This CDR3 contains 15 residues. V gave up 3 bases and J gave up 4 bases; unmatched junction bases: 4. From germline, CDR1 is ENHRY and CDR2 SYGVKD. The CDR3 region has the DNA TGTGCCATCAGTGAAGGTCTAGCGGGATACAATGAGCAGTTCTTC. It is translated as CAISEGLAGYNEQFF.

The chain joins TRBV6-1 to TRBJ1-5; D not resolved. Per the germline V gene, CDR1 is MNHNS and CDR2 is SASEGT. This CDR3 has 14 amino acids. The V end was cut by 6 bases, the J end by 7 bases, with 16 bases between. As DNA, the CDR3 is TGTGCCAGCAGCAGCGACTCATCGGGGCAGCCCCAGCATTTT. Encoded protein: CASSSDSSGQPQHF.